This TCR beta chain comes out of a study of identical twins (dated by TCRdb to 2016 to 2018). For the study in its entirety: The study deep-sequenced TCR alpha and beta repertoires from monozygotic twins, unrelated adults of various ages and cord blood to test whether fetal clonotypes persist. To rule out contamination, replicate twin experiments were performed at different times with different library preparation protocols.

Study-level results and caveats: Out-of-frame TCR alpha sharing in monozygotic twins was systematically underestimated by recombination models, whereas sharing between unrelated individuals was in agreement with the recombination models. Zero-insertion analyses could be partly confounded by invariant T cells such as MAIT and iNKT, although diverse VJ usage argued against such confounding for most clonotypes. Because the same donors could not be followed over many years, the conclusions depended on cross-sectional statistical analysis. Fewer insertions were carried by abundant cord blood beta clonotypes; a weaker similar trend was observed in young adult naive repertoires, while no such trend was observed in memory repertoires. Out-of-frame TCR alpha sequences shared between twins showed an excess of low generation-probability sequences compared with coincidental sharing between unrelated individuals. Excess twin sharing in beta out-of-frame sequences was weaker because fewer shared sequences lowered the signal-to-noise ratio.

Remarks on this clonotype: Its antigen is not yet known. No base qualities exist here, and no much larger clone lies one base off it.

The library was generated by 5' RACE. Sequenced on an Illumina HiSeq 2000. Template switching introduced a universal primer binding site; the final cDNA contained a unique molecular identifier, enabling accurate counting of TCR cDNA molecules. Specific primers in the conserved constant-segment region were used to synthesize first-strand cDNA for the TCR alpha and beta chains. To control for contamination, every cDNA library carried two barcodes: a SMART-Mk sample barcode plus Illumina barcodes. TruSeq adapter sequences along with Illumina sample barcodes were introduced in two successive PCR steps. The Illumina HiSeq platform was used with custom primers to sequence TCR alpha and beta cDNA libraries. The paper's processing steps were these. Unique molecular identifiers were extracted from raw reads with MiGEC, and CDR3 positions were determined with MiXCR. For each individual, recombination models were inferred using an EM algorithm with the repgenHMM and IGoR tools. The tcR package in R was used for shared clonotype analysis, with sharing normalized by the product of cloneset sizes. To study raw recombination free of thymic and clonal selection effects, out-of-frame nonproductive sequences were analyzed. Using fastp trimming at Q25 and MiXCR clonotype assembly, TCRdb reanalyzed the public sequencing data and kept in-frame beta chains. Duplicate CDR3 protein sequences are folded into a single record with the most common DNA and genes. These V and J calls originate from TCRdb's pipeline instead of the authors' own analysis. Across this sample there are roughly 1.6 million distinct CDR3 sequences, with around 33% seen only once. About 0.27% of the sample is in the top ten clones.

Inclusive of the bounding cysteine and phenylalanine, the CDR3 is 13 residues long. This entry keeps only the CDR3 DNA: 39 bases, framed from base 1. According to the germline V gene, CDR1 reads MNHNS and CDR2 reads SASEGT. All donors were healthy Caucasians. In this chain, TRBV6-1 is recombined with TRBJ2-4, with the D gene uncertain. The end of the DNA fits TRBJ2-7 better, so the J call may be wrong. This receptor was identified in a newborn girl in good health. The sequenced sample consisted of cord blood. The nucleotides read TGTGCCAGCAGCCCTTACCCGACGGACGAGCAGTACTTC. Its amino acids are CASSPYPTDEQYF.